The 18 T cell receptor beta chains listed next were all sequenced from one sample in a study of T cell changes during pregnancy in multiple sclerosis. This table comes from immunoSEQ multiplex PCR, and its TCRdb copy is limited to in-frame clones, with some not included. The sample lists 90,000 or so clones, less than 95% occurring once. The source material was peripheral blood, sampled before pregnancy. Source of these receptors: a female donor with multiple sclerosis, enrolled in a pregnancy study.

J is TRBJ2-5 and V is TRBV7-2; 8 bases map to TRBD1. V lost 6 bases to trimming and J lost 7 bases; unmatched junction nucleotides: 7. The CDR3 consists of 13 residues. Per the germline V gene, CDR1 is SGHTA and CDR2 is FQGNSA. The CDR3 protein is CASRTTGVGTQYF. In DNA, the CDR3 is TGTGCCAGCAGAACGACAGGGGTCGGGACCCAGTACTTC.

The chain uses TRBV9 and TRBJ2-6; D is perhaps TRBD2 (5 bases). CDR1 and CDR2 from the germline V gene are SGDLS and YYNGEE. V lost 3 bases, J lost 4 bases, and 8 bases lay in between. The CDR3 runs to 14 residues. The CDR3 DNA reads TGTGCCAGCAGCGCCCGGGGAGGGGCCAACGTCCTGACTTTC. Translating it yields CASSARGGANVLTF.

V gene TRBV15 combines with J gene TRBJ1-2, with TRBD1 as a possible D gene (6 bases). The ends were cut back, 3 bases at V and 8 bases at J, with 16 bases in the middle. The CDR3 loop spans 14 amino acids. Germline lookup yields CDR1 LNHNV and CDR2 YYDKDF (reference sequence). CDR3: CATSRERGWDGYTF. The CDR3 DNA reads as TGTGCCACCAGCAGGGAGAGGGGGTGGGACGGCTACACCTTC.

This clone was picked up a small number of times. CDR3 coding DNA: TGTGCCAGCAGAAGGGACAGTTACAATGAGCAGTTCTTC. Encoded protein: CASRRDSYNEQFF. This chain uses TRBV5-4 with TRBJ2-1; 7 bases match TRBD1. J was trimmed by 4 bases and V by 5 bases; bases with no gene match: 3. The CDR3 contains 13 residues. Germline V gene lookup returns CDR1 SGHNT and CDR2 YYREEE (reference sequence).

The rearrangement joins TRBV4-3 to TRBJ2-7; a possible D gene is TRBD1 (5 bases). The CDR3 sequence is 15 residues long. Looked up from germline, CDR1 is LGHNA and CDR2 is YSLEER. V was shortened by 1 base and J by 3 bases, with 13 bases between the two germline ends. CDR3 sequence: CASSQVRDSLYEQYF. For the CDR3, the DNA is TGCGCCAGCAGCCAAGTCCGAGACAGCCTCTACGAGCAGTACTTC.

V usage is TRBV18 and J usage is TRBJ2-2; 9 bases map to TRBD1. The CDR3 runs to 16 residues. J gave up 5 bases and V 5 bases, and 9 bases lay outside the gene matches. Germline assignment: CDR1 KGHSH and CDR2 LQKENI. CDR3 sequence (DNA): TGTGCCAGCTCATCAACCGGGACAGGGTGGACCGGGGAGCTGTTTTTT. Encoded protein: CASSSTGTGWTGELFF.

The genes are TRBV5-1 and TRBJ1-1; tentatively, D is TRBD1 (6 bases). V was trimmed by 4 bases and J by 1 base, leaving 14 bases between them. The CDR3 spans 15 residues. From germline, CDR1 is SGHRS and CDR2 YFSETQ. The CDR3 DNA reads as TGCGCCAGCAGCACCGCGGGGGGGGCGAACACTGAAGCTTTCTTT. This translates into CASSTAGGANTEAFF.

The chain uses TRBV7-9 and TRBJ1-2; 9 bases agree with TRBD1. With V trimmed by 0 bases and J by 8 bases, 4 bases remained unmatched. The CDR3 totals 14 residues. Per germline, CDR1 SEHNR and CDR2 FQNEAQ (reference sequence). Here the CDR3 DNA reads TGTGCCAGCAGCTTAGCCGGGACAGGGAAGGGCTACACCTTC. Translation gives CASSLAGTGKGYTF.

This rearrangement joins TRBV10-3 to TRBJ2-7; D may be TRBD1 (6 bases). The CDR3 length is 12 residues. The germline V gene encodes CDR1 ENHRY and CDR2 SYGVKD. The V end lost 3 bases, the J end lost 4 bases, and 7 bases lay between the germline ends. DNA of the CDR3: TGTGCCATCAGTGACGGACAGTACGAGCAGTACTTC. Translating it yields CAISDGQYEQYF.

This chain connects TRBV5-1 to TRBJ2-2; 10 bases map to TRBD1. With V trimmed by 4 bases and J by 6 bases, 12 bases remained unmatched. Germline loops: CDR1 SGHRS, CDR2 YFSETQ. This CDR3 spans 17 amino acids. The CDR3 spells CASSINPGQGFAGELFF. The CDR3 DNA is TGCGCCAGCAGCATCAACCCGGGACAGGGGTTCGCCGGGGAGCTGTTTTTT.

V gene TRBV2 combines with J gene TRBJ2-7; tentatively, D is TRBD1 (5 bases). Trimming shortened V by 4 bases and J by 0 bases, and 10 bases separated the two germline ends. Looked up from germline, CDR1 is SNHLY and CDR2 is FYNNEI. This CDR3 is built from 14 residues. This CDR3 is CASSGTLYSYEQYF. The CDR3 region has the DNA TGTGCCAGCAGTGGGACATTGTACTCCTACGAGCAGTACTTC.

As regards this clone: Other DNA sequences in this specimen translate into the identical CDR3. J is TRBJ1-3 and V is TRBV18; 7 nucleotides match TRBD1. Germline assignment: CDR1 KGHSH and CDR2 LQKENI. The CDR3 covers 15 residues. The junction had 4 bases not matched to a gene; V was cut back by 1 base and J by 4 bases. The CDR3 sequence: CASSPQGASGNTIYF. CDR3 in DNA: TGTGCCAGCTCACCACAGGGGGCGTCGGGAAACACCATATATTTT.

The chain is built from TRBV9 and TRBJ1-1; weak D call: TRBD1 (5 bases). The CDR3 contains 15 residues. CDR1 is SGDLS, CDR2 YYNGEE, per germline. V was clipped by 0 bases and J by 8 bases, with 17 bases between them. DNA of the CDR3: TGTGCCAGCAGCGTAGCAAGCGGGGGGGGGTCGGAAGCTTTCTTT. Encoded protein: CASSVASGGGSEAFF.

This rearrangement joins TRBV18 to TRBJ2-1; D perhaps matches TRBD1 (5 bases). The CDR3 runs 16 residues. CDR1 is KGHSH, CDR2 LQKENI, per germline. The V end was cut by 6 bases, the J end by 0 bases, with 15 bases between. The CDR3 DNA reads TGTGCCAGCTCCCTCCCGTCAGGGCTCTCCTACAATGAGCAGTTCTTC. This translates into CASSLPSGLSYNEQFF.

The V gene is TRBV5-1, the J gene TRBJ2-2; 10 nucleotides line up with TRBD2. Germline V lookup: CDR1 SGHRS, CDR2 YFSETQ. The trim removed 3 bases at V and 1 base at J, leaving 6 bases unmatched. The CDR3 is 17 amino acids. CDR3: CASSSGLAARNTGELFF. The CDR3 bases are TGCGCCAGCAGCTCCGGACTAGCGGCCAGGAACACCGGGGAGCTGTTTTTT. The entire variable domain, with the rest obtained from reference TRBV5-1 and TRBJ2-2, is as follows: KAGVTQTPRYLIKTRGQQVTLSCSPISGHRSVSWYQQTPGQGLQFLFEYFSETQRNKGNFPGRFSGRQFSNSRSEMNVSTLELGDSALYLCASSSGLAARNTGELFFGEGSRLTVL.

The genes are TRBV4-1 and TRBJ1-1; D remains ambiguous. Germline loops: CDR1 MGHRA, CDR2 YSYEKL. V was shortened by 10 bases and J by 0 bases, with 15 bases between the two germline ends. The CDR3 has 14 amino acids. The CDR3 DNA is TGCGCCACCCAAGCTGTTGGTATGAACACTGAAGCTTTCTTT. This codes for CATQAVGMNTEAFF.

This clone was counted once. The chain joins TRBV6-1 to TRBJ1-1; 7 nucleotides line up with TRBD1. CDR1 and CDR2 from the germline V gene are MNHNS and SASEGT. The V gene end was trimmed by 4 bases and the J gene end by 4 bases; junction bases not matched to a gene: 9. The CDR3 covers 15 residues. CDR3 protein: CASSVRTGVATEAFF. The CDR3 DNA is TGTGCCAGCAGTGTTCGAACAGGGGTTGCCACTGAAGCTTTCTTT.

The CDR3 region is CASSSTSGISGYTF. The CDR3 DNA is TGTGCCAGCAGCTCAACTTCAGGGATTAGTGGCTACACCTTC. This chain joins TRBV7-9 and TRBJ1-2; possibly TRBD1 for D (5 bases). Per germline, CDR1 SEHNR and CDR2 FQNEAQ (reference sequence). Trimming cost V 4 bases and J 7 bases, with 16 bases left between them. The CDR3 runs to 14 residues.